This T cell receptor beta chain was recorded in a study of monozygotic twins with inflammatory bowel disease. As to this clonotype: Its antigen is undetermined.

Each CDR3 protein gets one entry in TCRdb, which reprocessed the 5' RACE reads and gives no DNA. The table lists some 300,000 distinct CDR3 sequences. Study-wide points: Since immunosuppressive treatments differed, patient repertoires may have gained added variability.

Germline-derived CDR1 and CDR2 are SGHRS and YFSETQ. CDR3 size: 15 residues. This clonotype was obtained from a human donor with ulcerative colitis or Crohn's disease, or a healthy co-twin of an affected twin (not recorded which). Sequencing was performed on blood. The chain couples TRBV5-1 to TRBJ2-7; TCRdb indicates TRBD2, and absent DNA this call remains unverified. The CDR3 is CASSLEGTGRGEQYF. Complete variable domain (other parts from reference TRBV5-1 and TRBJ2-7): KAGVTQTPRYLIKTRGQQVTLSCSPISGHRSVSWYQQTPGQGLQFLFEYFSETQRNKGNFPGRFSGRQFSNSRSEMNVSTLELGDSALYLCASSLEGTGRGEQYFGPGTRLTVT.